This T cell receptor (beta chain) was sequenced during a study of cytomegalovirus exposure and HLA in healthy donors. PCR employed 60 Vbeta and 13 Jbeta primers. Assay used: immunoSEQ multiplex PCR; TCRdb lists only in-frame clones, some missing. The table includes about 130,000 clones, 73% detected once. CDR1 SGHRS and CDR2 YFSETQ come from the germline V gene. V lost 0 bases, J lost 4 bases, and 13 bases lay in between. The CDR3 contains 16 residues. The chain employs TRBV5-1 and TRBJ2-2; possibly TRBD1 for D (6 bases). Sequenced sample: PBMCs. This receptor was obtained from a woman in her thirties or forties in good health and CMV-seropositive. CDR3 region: CASSLVVGATTGELFF. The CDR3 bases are TGCGCCAGCAGCTTGGTAGTGGGGGCGACCACCGGGGAGCTGTTTTTT. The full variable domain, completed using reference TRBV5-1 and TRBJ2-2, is KAGVTQTPRYLIKTRGQQVTLSCSPISGHRSVSWYQQTPGQGLQFLFEYFSETQRNKGNFPGRFSGRQFSNSRSEMNVSTLELGDSALYLCASSLVVGATTGELFFGEGSRLTVL.